This is a list of T cell receptor beta chains from one sample in a study of OX40 agonist ivuxolimab in advanced cancers. Assay: immunoSEQ multiplex PCR; the TCRdb copy retains only in-frame clones and omits some. The sample consists of over 40,000 clones, 84% of them appearing once. Sequencing was performed on CD4+ or CD8+ T cells sorted from blood, taken in a trial of the OX40 agonist ivuxolimab. Receptors were obtained from an adult with an advanced solid tumor such as melanoma, head and neck, liver or kidney cancer. The CDR3 runs from the conserved cysteine through the conserved F or W. A D gene is named only where the DNA matches it firmly. Only some rows state a clone size, as once, few, many or a class for expanded clones.

D	size	V	J	length	CDR3	DNA
NA	once	TRBV6-1	TRBJ2-7	13	CASSGRTSYEQYF	TGTGCCAGCAGCGGGCGGACGTCCTACGAGCAGTACTTC
TRBD2	NA	TRBV15	TRBJ2-7	18	CATSRGDLAGGPSYEQYF	TGTGCCACCAGCAGAGGGGATCTAGCGGGAGGGCCCTCTTACGAGCAGTACTTC
NA	NA	TRBV11-2	TRBJ2-1	12	CASSPPGFEQFF	TGTGCCAGCAGCCCCCCGGGTTTTGAGCAGTTCTTC
NA	few	TRBV6-1	TRBJ2-3	13	CASSEAYTDTQYF	TGTGCCAGCAGTGAAGCCTACACAGATACGCAGTATTTT
NA	once	TRBV6-4	TRBJ2-5	16	CASSLQGRQGLETQYF	TGTGCCAGCAGTCTCCAAGGACGGCAAGGATTAGAGACCCAGTACTTC
NA	NA	TRBV6-1	TRBJ2-7	15	CASNFGIQSSYEQYF	TGTGCCAGCAACTTCGGAATTCAAAGCTCCTACGAGCAGTACTTC
NA	NA	TRBV30	TRBJ2-3	15	CAWSLQRLSTDTQYF	TGTGCCTGGAGTCTCCAGCGCCTATCCACAGATACGCAGTATTTT
NA	NA	TRBV19	TRBJ1-5	13	CASSTWDNQPQHF	TGTGCCAGTAGTACCTGGGACAATCAGCCCCAGCATTTT
NA	NA	TRBV27	TRBJ2-3	15	CASSLERDPTDTQYF	TGTGCCAGCAGTCTGGAGAGGGACCCCACAGATACGCAGTATTTT
NA	NA	TRBV18	TRBJ2-1	12	CASSPGEVEQFF	TGTGCCAGCTCACCAGGGGAGGTTGAGCAGTTCTTC
NA	NA	TRBV7-9	TRBJ2-1	14	CASSLSLAGNEQFF	TGTGCCAGCAGCTTAAGTCTAGCCGGGAATGAGCAGTTCTTC
NA	few	TRBV4-3	TRBJ1-6	15	CASSQLLDGLSPLHF	TGCGCCAGCAGCCAGCTCTTAGACGGGCTTTCACCCCTCCACTTT
NA	NA	TRBV19	TRBJ2-3	16	CASSIVPNSMVDTQYF	TGTGCCAGTAGTATAGTGCCTAATTCTATGGTAGATACGCAGTATTTT
NA	few	TRBV5-4	TRBJ1-3	16	CASSLRGVQPGNTIYF	TGTGCCAGCAGCTTGCGGGGGGTCCAACCTGGAAACACCATATATTTT
TRBD2	medium-sized	TRBV7-3	TRBJ2-2	15	CASSPGLANTGELFF	TGTGCCAGCAGCCCGGGACTAGCGAACACCGGGGAGCTGTTTTTT
TRBD1	NA	TRBV28	TRBJ2-1	15	CASSLSTGSYNEQFF	TGTGCCAGCAGTTTATCGACAGGGTCCTACAATGAGCAGTTCTTC
NA	NA	TRBV5-5	TRBJ1-4	15	CASSLNQLYNEKLFF	TGTGCCAGCAGCTTAAATCAACTGTACAATGAAAAACTGTTTTTT
TRBD1	NA	TRBV27	TRBJ2-6	14	CASRQGGGANVLTF	TGTGCCAGCCGACAGGGTGGTGGGGCCAACGTCCTGACTTTC
NA	NA	TRBV6-6	TRBJ1-1	13	CASSKGVNTEAFF	TGTGCCAGCTCCAAGGGGGTGAACACTGAAGCTTTCTTT
NA	NA	TRBV7-9	TRBJ1-5	12	CASANSNQPQHF	TGTGCCAGCGCCAATAGCAATCAGCCCCAGCATTTT
NA	NA	TRBV11-3	TRBJ2-7	15	CASSLAEVGAFEQYF	TGTGCCAGCAGCCTTGCAGAGGTGGGGGCCTTCGAGCAGTACTTC
TRBD1	NA	TRBV11-2	TRBJ1-4	15	CASSLEGTGGEKLFF	TGTGCCAGCAGCTTAGAGGGGACAGGGGGTGAAAAACTGTTTTTT
NA	NA	TRBV6-5	TRBJ2-5	14	CASSYGVTQETQYF	TGTGCCAGCAGTTACGGTGTTACACAAGAGACCCAGTACTTC
NA	NA	TRBV6-6	TRBJ1-2	14	CASSFLPGTKGYTF	TGTGCCAGCAGTTTCCTACCCGGGACAAAGGGCTACACCTTC
NA	NA	TRBV11-3	TRBJ2-5	15	CASSLDRGWQETQYF	TGTGCCAGCAGCTTAGATCGTGGCTGGCAAGAGACCCAGTACTTC
TRBD2	NA	TRBV6-5	TRBJ2-2	13	CASSGGLIGELFF	TGTGCCAGCAGTGGGGGACTAATCGGGGAGCTGTTTTTT
TRBD1	NA	TRBV7-9	TRBJ2-7	14	CASRSSGQGYEQYF	TGTGCCAGCAGATCCTCGGGACAGGGCTACGAGCAGTACTTC
NA	once	TRBV30	TRBJ1-6	13	CAWRGPLNSPLHF	TGTGCCTGGAGAGGGCCCCTAAATTCACCCCTCCACTTT
NA	NA	TRBV18	TRBJ2-1	16	CASSPPGGRSYNEQFF	TGTGCCAGCTCACCACCGGGGGGACGGTCCTACAATGAGCAGTTCTTC
TRBD2	once	TRBV18	TRBJ2-3	15	CASSILAGAKDTQYF	TGTGCCAGCTCAATACTAGCGGGAGCTAAAGATACGCAGTATTTT